In its sample, the clone carrying this T cell receptor beta chain was seen a few times. The data were taken from a study of molecular identifiers for immune sequencing clone quantification. This CDR3 has 13 residues. J was trimmed by 9 bases and V by 5 bases; bases with no gene match: 3. In TCRdb, the PCR reads were re-called with MiXCR into one record per CDR3 protein. The table has about 35,000 distinct CDR3 sequences, about 18% seen once. This receptor was taken from a human donor in good health. Some libraries in this study had Jurkat cell RNA spiked in. The V gene is TRBV12-3 or TRBV12-4, the J gene TRBJ2-1; 11 bases are shared with TRBD1. Sequences were obtained from naive CD8+ T cells from blood, with Jurkat cell RNA spiked in. Subset defined: FACS-sorted CD8+CD4-CCR7+CD45RA+ naive T cells. CDR3 protein: CASSPGTGGEQFF. The CDR3 DNA sequence: TGTGCCAGCAGTCCGGGGACAGGGGGTGAGCAGTTCTTC.